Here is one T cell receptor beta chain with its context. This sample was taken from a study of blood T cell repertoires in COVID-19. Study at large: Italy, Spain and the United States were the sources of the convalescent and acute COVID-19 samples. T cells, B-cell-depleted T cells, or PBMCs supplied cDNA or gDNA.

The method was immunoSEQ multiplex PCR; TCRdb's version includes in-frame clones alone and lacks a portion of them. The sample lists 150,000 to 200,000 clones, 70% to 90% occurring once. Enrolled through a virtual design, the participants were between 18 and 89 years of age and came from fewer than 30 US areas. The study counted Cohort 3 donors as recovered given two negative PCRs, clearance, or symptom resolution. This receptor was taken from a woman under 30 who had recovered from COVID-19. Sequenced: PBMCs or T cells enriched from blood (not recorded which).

The CDR3 DNA is TGTGCCAGCAGACCCTCCACAGGGGGGGAGTCTAACTATGGCTACACCTTC. It encodes CASRPSTGGESNYGYTF. J is TRBJ1-2 and V is TRBV28, with TRBD1 identical over 8 bases. The length of the CDR3 is 17 residues. Germline lookup yields CDR1 MDHEN and CDR2 SYDVKM. Trimming cost V 6 bases and J 0 bases; bases outside gene matches: 12.